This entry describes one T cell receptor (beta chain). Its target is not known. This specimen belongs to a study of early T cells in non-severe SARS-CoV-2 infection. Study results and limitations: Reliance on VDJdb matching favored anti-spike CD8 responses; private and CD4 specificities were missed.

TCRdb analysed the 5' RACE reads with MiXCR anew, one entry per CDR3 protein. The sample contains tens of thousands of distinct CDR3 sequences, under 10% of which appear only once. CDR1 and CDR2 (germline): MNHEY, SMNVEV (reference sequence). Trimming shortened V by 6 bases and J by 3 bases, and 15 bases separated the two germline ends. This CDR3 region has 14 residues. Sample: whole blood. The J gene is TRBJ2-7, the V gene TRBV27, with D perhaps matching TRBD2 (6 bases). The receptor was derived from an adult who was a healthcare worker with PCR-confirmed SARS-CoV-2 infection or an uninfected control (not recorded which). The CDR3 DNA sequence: TGTGCCAGCAGCGGGGGTCGGGGGTACTACGAGCAGTACTTC. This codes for CASSGGRGYYEQYF.